The 25 T cell receptor beta chains given below trace back to one sample, sequenced in a study of the immune and genomic landscape of osteosarcoma. Osteosarcoma specimens were post-treatment primary, local recurrence and metastasis tumors from poor-prognosis patients. TCRdb keeps only in-frame clones here, not all; method: immunoSEQ multiplex PCR. The sample shows approximately 6,200 clones, 65% to 80% of them seen only once. Material for sequencing was osteosarcoma tumor tissue from the lung. The receptors come from a human donor with osteosarcoma.

The CDR3 nucleotides are TGTGCCAGCAGCTTCCCGGGAATAGCGCAGTTCTTC. Its translation: CASSFPGIAQFF. The chain couples TRBV7-2 to TRBJ2-1; maybe TRBD2 (5 bases). Germline CDR1 is SGHTA and CDR2 is FQGNSA. This CDR3 contains 12 residues. Trimming cost V 3 bases and J 12 bases, with 12 bases left between them.

Comment on this clone: Other DNA sequences in this specimen translate into the identical CDR3. The rearrangement joins TRBV7-9 to TRBJ1-4; TRBD1 matches at 10 bases. Germline CDR1 and CDR2: SEHNR and FQNEAQ (reference sequence). CDR3 size: 16 residues. V shed 1 base and J 1 base; nucleotides not matched to a gene: 0. DNA for the CDR3: TGTGCCAGCAGCTTAGGGGACAGGGGAACTAATGAAAAACTGTTTTTT. Amino acid sequence: CASSLGDRGTNEKLFF. Together with reference TRBV7-9 and TRBJ1-4, the CDR3 gives the full variable domain: DTGVSQNPRHKITKRGQNVTFRCDPISEHNRLYWYRQTLGQGPEFLTYFQNEAQLEKSRLLSDRFSAERPKGSFSTLEIQRTEQGDSAMYLCASSLGDRGTNEKLFFGSGTQLSVL.

The V and J genes are TRBV6-1 and TRBJ2-6; D gene uncertain. The V end was cut by 0 bases, the J end by 1 base, with 4 bases between. The CDR3 runs 15 residues. Germline lookup yields CDR1 MNHNS and CDR2 SASEGT. The CDR3 region is CASSEAGSGANVLTF. In nucleotides, the CDR3 is TGTGCCAGCAGTGAAGCGGGTTCTGGGGCCAACGTCCTGACTTTC.

CDR3 in amino acids: CASRERINSYEQYF. DNA of the CDR3: TGTGCCAGCAGGGAAAGAATCAATTCCTACGAGCAGTACTTC. The chain carries TRBV7-8 and TRBJ2-7; D unclear. V was cut by 6 bases and J by 1 base, with 13 bases left in between. Germline V CDR1 and CDR2: SGHVS, FQNEAQ. This CDR3 has 14 residues. Full variable domain (rest looked up from reference TRBV7-8 and TRBJ2-7): GAGVSQSPRYKVAKRGQDVALRCDPISGHVSLFWYQQALGQGPEFLTYFQNEAQLDKSGLPSDRFFAERPEGSVSTLKIQRTQQEDSAVYLCASRERINSYEQYFGPGTRLTVT.

The V and J genes are TRBV11-1 and TRBJ1-1; unclear D gene. CDR1 is SGHAT and CDR2 is FQDESV in the germline V gene (reference sequence). This CDR3 has 14 residues. V gave up 1 base and J gave up 5 bases, with 11 bases separating them. CDR3: CASSLGRGMTEAFF. CDR3 nucleotide sequence: TGTGCCAGCAGCTTAGGGCGGGGAATGACTGAAGCTTTCTTT.

This clone showed up just a few times. The V gene is TRBV2, the J gene TRBJ2-5, with D possibly TRBD2 on 6 matching bases. The length of the CDR3 is 14 residues. V dropped 7 bases and J dropped 5 bases, with 17 bases sitting between them. Germline CDR1 and CDR2: SNHLY and FYNNEI. The CDR3 spells CASIGDGGWETQYF. CDR3 coding DNA: TGTGCCAGCATAGGAGACGGGGGTTGGGAGACCCAGTACTTC. Based on the CDR3 plus reference TRBV2 and TRBJ2-5, the full variable domain is EPEVTQTPSHQVTQMGQEVILRCVPISNHLYFYWYRQILGQKVEFLVSFYNNEISEKSEIFDDQFSVERPDGSNFTLKIRSTKLEDSAMYFCASIGDGGWETQYFGPGTRLLVL.

The J gene is TRBJ2-5, the V gene TRBV5-1; TRBD1 agrees at 8 bases. J lost 4 bases, V lost 4 bases, and 12 bases had no gene match. From germline, CDR1 is SGHRS and CDR2 YFSETQ. The CDR3 runs 16 residues. CDR3 amino acids: CASSGGATGDGETQYF. CDR3 nucleotides: TGCGCCAGCAGCGGCGGCGCGACAGGGGACGGAGAGACCCAGTACTTC.

The rearrangement joins TRBV29-1 to TRBJ2-7; D perhaps matches TRBD2 (6 bases). Trimming shortened V by 4 bases and J by 5 bases, and 12 bases separated the two germline ends. Germline values: CDR1 SQVTM, CDR2 ANQGSEA. The CDR3 sequence is 12 residues long. CDR3 region: CSVAREADEQYF. CDR3 nucleotides: TGCAGCGTTGCCAGGGAGGCTGACGAGCAGTACTTC.

V and J are TRBV28 and TRBJ2-3; 12 bases are a match to TRBD2. This CDR3 has 19 amino acids. J was trimmed by 2 bases and V by 7 bases; bases with no gene match: 16. Germline lookup yields CDR1 MDHEN and CDR2 SYDVKM. This CDR3 is CASITSGGRTSGITDTQYF. CDR3 in DNA: TGTGCCAGCATCACTTCGGGAGGGAGGACTAGCGGGATCACAGATACGCAGTATTTT.

The chain combines TRBV6-5 with TRBJ1-2; the D is unclear. V was pared by 6 bases and J by 9 bases, with 14 bases between. There are 12 residues in the CDR3. CDR1 and CDR2 from the germline V gene are MNHEY and SVGAGI. The CDR3 nucleotides read TGTGCCAGCAGACCAGGAACGGATAGCTACACCTTC. Amino acids: CASRPGTDSYTF.

This chain links TRBV19 with TRBJ2-5, with 11 bases identical to TRBD2. The length of the CDR3 is 15 residues. J was trimmed by 5 bases and V by 5 bases; bases with no gene match: 7. CDR1 and CDR2 (germline): LNHDA, SQIVND (reference sequence). CDR3 DNA sequence: TGTGCCAGTAGTGCCACTAGCGGGAGTTTCGAGACCCAGTACTTC. Its translation is CASSATSGSFETQYF.

This sequence joins TRBV28 and TRBJ1-2; weak D call: TRBD1 (5 bases). Germline loops: CDR1 MDHEN, CDR2 SYDVKM. Trimming took off 3 bases at V and 4 bases at J, with 18 bases between the two ends. This CDR3 region has 16 residues. CDR3 sequence (DNA): TGTGCCAGCAGTTTGGGTGAGGGGCTTCAGGGCTATGGCTACACCTTC. The encoded protein is CASSLGEGLQGYGYTF.

This clone was seen a single time. The chain couples TRBV27 to TRBJ1-5, with D perhaps matching TRBD1 (5 bases). CDR1 is MNHEY, CDR2 SMNVEV, per germline (reference sequence). The CDR3 extends over 14 amino acids. Trimming cost V 4 bases and J 6 bases, with 13 bases left between them. This CDR3 reads CASSSPGRGQPQHF. The CDR3 DNA reads TGTGCCAGCAGTTCCCCAGGGAGGGGTCAGCCCCAGCATTTT.

This clone has a handful of counts. The DNA of the CDR3 is TGTGCCAGCAGCTTTTTGGGGACTATGGGTCACGAGCAGTACTTC. It specifies CASSFLGTMGHEQYF. The chain uses TRBV11-2 and TRBJ2-7, with 7 bases identical to TRBD2. Trimming removed 3 bases from V and 5 bases from J; junction bases left unmatched: 10. Looked up from germline, CDR1 is SGHAT and CDR2 is FQNNGV. The CDR3 totals 15 residues.

The chain is built from TRBV15 and TRBJ2-5; TRBD1 aligns across 12 bases. Germline trimming cut 1 base from V and 7 bases from J; bases unmatched to any gene: 10. The CDR3 has 17 amino acids. Germline CDR1 LNHNV, CDR2 YYDKDF (reference sequence). The CDR3 DNA is TGTGCCACCAGCAGAGGCTACCGGGACAGGGGGCTTGTGACCCAGTACTTC. It codes for CATSRGYRDRGLVTQYF.

The J gene is TRBJ1-1, the V gene TRBV2, with no clear D. This CDR3 is built from 13 residues. Germline-derived CDR1 and CDR2 are SNHLY and FYNNEI. The V and J ends lost 5 bases and 3 bases respectively, with 10 bases between them. The DNA for the CDR3 is TGTGCCAGCAGTAACCAAAGGGACACTGAAGCTTTCTTT. Translated: CASSNQRDTEAFF.

This chain connects TRBV9 to TRBJ1-1; TRBD1 might be the D (6 bases). Germline CDR1 is SGDLS and CDR2 is YYNGEE. There are 14 residues in the CDR3. Trimming left V 2 bases short and J 5 bases short, with 13 bases between. CDR3 coding DNA: TGTGCCAGCAGCGTGGGGGGGCGCGTTACTGAAGCTTTCTTT. As protein: CASSVGGRVTEAFF.

The chain employs TRBV7-9 and TRBJ1-2, with D hard to call. From germline, CDR1 is SEHNR and CDR2 FQNEAQ (reference sequence). The V and J ends lost 2 bases and 8 bases respectively, with 9 bases between them. This CDR3 is built from 12 residues. This CDR3 is CASSLLERGYTF. The CDR3 DNA follows: TGTGCCAGCAGCTTATTGGAGCGGGGCTACACCTTC. Full variable domain (remainder filled in from reference TRBV7-9 and TRBJ1-2): DTGVSQNPRHKITKRGQNVTFRCDPISEHNRLYWYRQTLGQGPEFLTYFQNEAQLEKSRLLSDRFSAERPKGSFSTLEIQRTEQGDSAMYLCASSLLERGYTFGSGTRLTVV.

In this sample, this clone turned up a few times. The genes are TRBV19 and TRBJ1-5; a possible D gene is TRBD1 (6 bases). CDR1 LNHDA and CDR2 SQIVND come from the germline V gene (reference sequence). Trimming stripped 5 bases from V and 5 bases from J, with 13 bases between. The CDR3 covers 14 residues. In DNA, the CDR3 is TGTGCCAGTAGTCCCCGACAGGACGATCAGCCCCAGCATTTT. This gives the protein CASSPRQDDQPQHF.

J is TRBJ2-1 and V is TRBV7-3; a weak D match, TRBD1 (5 bases). Deletions cut 2 bases from V and 7 bases from J, with 15 bases between. This CDR3 is built from 15 residues. CDR1 and CDR2 (germline): SGHTA, FQGTGA. The CDR3 DNA reads as TGTGCCAGCAGCTTAGGGTCAAAGGGGATAAATGAGCAGTTCTTC. Translating it yields CASSLGSKGINEQFF.

The chain employs TRBV11-3 and TRBJ1-2; tentatively, D is TRBD1 (5 bases). Germline V CDR1 and CDR2: SGHNT, YENEEA. V was clipped by 1 base and J by 3 bases, with 12 bases between them. This CDR3 is 15 amino acids long. CDR3 residues: CASSLGQNRDYGYTF. CDR3 nucleotide sequence: TGTGCCAGCAGCTTAGGACAGAATAGGGACTATGGCTACACCTTC.

The J gene is TRBJ2-5, the V gene TRBV5-1; the D is unclear. The CDR3 consists of 11 residues. Trimming took off 1 base at V and 4 bases at J, with 2 bases between the two ends. The germline CDR1 and CDR2 sequences are SGHRS and YFSETQ. The CDR3 spells CASSLLETQYF. The CDR3, as DNA: TGCGCCAGCAGCTTGTTAGAGACCCAGTACTTC.

The chain couples TRBV5-1 to TRBJ2-3; 9 positions match TRBD1. CDR1 is SGHRS, CDR2 YFSETQ, per germline. The ends lost 0 bases at V and 14 bases at J; junction bases unmatched: 13. The CDR3 totals 15 residues. The CDR3 bases are TGCGCCAGCAGCTTGGACGGACAGGGGCTCTTCACTCCGTATTTT. This encodes CASSLDGQGLFTPYF.

V usage is TRBV15 and J usage is TRBJ1-5; 7 bases are a match to TRBD1. The V and J ends lost 1 base and 1 base, in that order; junction bases with no gene match: 7. CDR1 is LNHNV, CDR2 YYDKDF, per germline (reference sequence). This CDR3 contains 17 residues. CDR3 loop: CATSRVSQGVSNQPQHF. The DNA for the CDR3 is TGTGCCACCAGCAGAGTCTCGCAGGGGGTGAGCAATCAGCCCCAGCATTTT.

In regard to this clone: This likely reflects a read error, since a far larger clone is one base away. CDR3 loop: CASSPHSGRKETQYF. CDR3 bases: TGTGCCAGCAGCCCCCACAGCGGAAGAAAAGAGACCCAGTACTTC. The rearrangement joins TRBV7-6 to TRBJ2-5, with D maybe TRBD2 (5 bases). Trimming stripped 5 bases from V and 3 bases from J, with 16 bases between. This CDR3 is 15 amino acids long. Germline-derived CDR1 and CDR2 are SGHVS and FNYEAQ.